These 21 T cell receptor beta chains share one sample of origin, sequenced in a study of blood T cell repertoires in COVID-19 (dated by TCRdb to 2018 to 2021). The method behind the library was the immunoSEQ multiplex PCR assay. TCRdb retrieved this table from immuneACCESS and kept in-frame rearrangements only. Not all clones are present; in checked studies, unresolved V genes account for under half, and no reason is known for the remainder. This sample comprises about 200,000 clones, about 85% of them detected only once. The top ten hold almost 5% of the sample. Input material: peripheral blood. The receptor source for this set is a woman older than 75 with acute or convalescent COVID-19.

This chain connects TRBV6-5 to TRBJ2-7; 10 nucleotides align to TRBD2. V gave up 0 bases and J gave up 3 bases; unmatched junction bases: 5. CDR1 is MNHEY, CDR2 SVGAGI, per germline. CDR3 length: 16 residues. The CDR3 region has the DNA TGTGCCAGCAGTTACTCGCTAGCGGGGGCCTTCTACGAGCAGTACTTC. Protein sequence: CASSYSLAGAFYEQYF.

To note about this clone: Other nucleotide sequences in the sample specify the same CDR3. The chain combines TRBV9 with TRBJ2-7, with 9 bases that match TRBD1. Losses at the gene ends were 2 bases for V and 3 bases for J; bases not matched to a gene: 3. CDR1 and CDR2 (germline): SGDLS, YYNGEE. This CDR3 has 14 amino acids. The DNA of the CDR3 is TGTGCCAGCAGCGTCGGACAGGGGAACTACGAGCAGTACTTC. Translated, it gives CASSVGQGNYEQYF.

The chain is built from TRBV29-1 and TRBJ1-5, with D uncertain. Trimming left V 4 bases short and J 7 bases short, with 11 bases between. The germline CDR1 and CDR2 sequences are SQVTM and ANQGSEA. This CDR3 region has 12 residues. This chain's CDR3 is CSVGSGRQPQHF. The DNA of the CDR3 is TGCAGCGTTGGGTCGGGGAGACAGCCCCAGCATTTT.

The rearrangement joins TRBV30 to TRBJ1-4, with 7 bases identical to TRBD1. V was clipped by 7 bases and J by 0 bases; unmatched bases: 23. The CDR3 has 20 amino acids. CDR1 and CDR2 from the germline V gene are GTSNPN and SVGIG (reference sequence). The CDR3 DNA reads TGTGCCTACGCCGTCTCAGGGACAGTAAGGAAGTCCGCAACTAATGAAAAACTGTTTTTT. Translating it yields CAYAVSGTVRKSATNEKLFF.

The chain recombines TRBV6-5 with TRBJ2-7; weak D call: TRBD1 (6 bases). Between the trimmed V and J ends, which lost 0 bases and 4 bases, there was a span of 13 bases. The CDR3 totals 15 residues. Germline loops: CDR1 MNHEY, CDR2 SVGAGI. This chain's CDR3 is CASSYSNRVRYEQYF. Written as DNA, the CDR3 is TGTGCCAGCAGTTACTCGAACAGGGTTAGATACGAGCAGTACTTC.

The chain uses TRBV28 and TRBJ1-4; D possibly corresponds to TRBD1 (5 bases). Trimming shortened V by 0 bases and J by 4 bases, and 6 bases separated the two germline ends. Germline V CDR1 and CDR2: MDHEN, SYDVKM. This CDR3 has 14 amino acids. The CDR3 sequence is CASSLWQGNEKLFF. The CDR3 DNA reads TGTGCCAGCAGTTTATGGCAGGGTAATGAAAAACTGTTTTTT.

The J gene is TRBJ1-4, the V gene TRBV7-2; the D gene is possibly TRBD1 (5 bases). The CDR3 has 14 amino acids. Germline V gives CDR1 SGHTA, CDR2 FQGNSA. Trimming took 3 bases from V and 8 from J, leaving 13 bases between them. The chain's CDR3 is CASSFKGAGEKLFF. The CDR3 nucleotides read TGTGCCAGCAGCTTTAAAGGGGCGGGGGAAAAACTGTTTTTT.

This clone has a single count. The chain has TRBV24-1 and TRBJ2-1, with D unresolved. V lost 4 bases and J 12 bases, leaving 24 bases between the germline ends. Germline loops: CDR1 KGHDR, CDR2 SFDVKD. The CDR3 runs to 16 residues. The CDR3 nucleotides read TGTGCCACCAGTGACCCTTCTGGTTCGACACGTCGTGGGCAGTTCTTC. Translating gives CATSDPSGSTRRGQFF.

This rearrangement joins TRBV12-3 or TRBV12-4 to TRBJ1-3; tentatively, D is TRBD1 (5 bases). The CDR3 is 13 amino acids. Trimming pared 5 bases from V and 9 bases from J, leaving 14 bases between. DNA for the CDR3: TGTGCCAGCAGTCACCCCGGGAGGGGCACCATATATTTT. Translating it yields CASSHPGRGTIYF.

The chain recombines TRBV9 with TRBJ1-1; D perhaps matches TRBD1 (6 bases). The CDR3 loop spans 16 amino acids. The V end was cut by 3 bases, the J end by 0 bases, with 15 bases between. Germline V lookup: CDR1 SGDLS, CDR2 YYNGEE. The CDR3 DNA sequence: TGTGCCAGCAGCGCGGGCAGGGGTACGCTGAACACTGAAGCTTTCTTT. Translated, it gives CASSAGRGTLNTEAFF.

The chain couples TRBV5-4 to TRBJ1-2; TRBD1 agrees at 9 bases. The CDR3 runs to 14 residues. The V segment lost 3 bases and the J segment 4 bases; nucleotides outside the gene matches: 4. The germline gives CDR1 SGHNT, CDR2 YYREEE (reference sequence). CDR3 loop: CASSSADRGYGYTF. CDR3 in DNA: TGTGCCAGCAGCTCTGCGGACAGGGGCTATGGCTACACCTTC.

The chain recombines TRBV30 with TRBJ2-5, with unresolved D. The germline gives CDR1 GTSNPN, CDR2 SVGIG (reference sequence). This CDR3 comprises 12 residues. Trimming removed 0 bases from V and 2 bases from J, with 4 bases in between. As DNA, the CDR3 is TGTGCCTGGAGTGTACTACAAGAGACCCAGTACTTC. This codes for CAWSVLQETQYF.

J is TRBJ2-5 and V is TRBV7-2; 7 nucleotides agree with TRBD2. The CDR3 contains 19 residues. Trimming took 7 bases from V and 0 from J; bases not matched to a gene: 20. In germline, CDR1 is SGHTA, CDR2 FQGNSA. The CDR3 is CASKAGGISWGGYQETQYF. The CDR3 DNA is TGTGCCAGCAAAGCAGGCGGGATAAGCTGGGGGGGGTACCAAGAGACCCAGTACTTC.

V usage is TRBV28 and J usage is TRBJ1-5; 12 bases align to TRBD1. V lost 2 bases, J lost 6 bases, and 8 bases stayed unmatched. Germline V lookup: CDR1 MDHEN, CDR2 SYDVKM. The CDR3 spans 17 residues. In nucleotides, the CDR3 is TGTGCCAGCAGTTTAGGGGGGACAGGGGGCGCGGGTCAGCCCCAGCATTTT. Protein: CASSLGGTGGAGQPQHF.

The genes are TRBV5-1 and TRBJ2-5; D not certain. Trimming shortened V by 5 bases and J by 5 bases, and 16 bases separated the two germline ends. This CDR3 has 14 amino acids. The germline CDR1 and CDR2 sequences are SGHRS and YFSETQ. The CDR3 bases are TGCGCCAGCAGACCGGTTGAGGCAGCGGAGACCCAGTACTTC. It translates to CASRPVEAAETQYF.

This clone was recorded a few times. This rearrangement joins TRBV28 to TRBJ2-1; 8 positions agree with TRBD2. This CDR3 region has 17 residues. Per germline, CDR1 MDHEN and CDR2 SYDVKM. Unmatched junction bases numbered 10, after V lost 6 bases and J lost 0 bases. As DNA, the CDR3 is TGTGCCAGCAGCCCTGGTGGTAGCGGGACCTCCTACAATGAGCAGTTCTTC. It is translated as CASSPGGSGTSYNEQFF.

This clone appeared a single time. The chain combines TRBV7-9 with TRBJ1-1; a possible D gene is TRBD1 (5 bases). Between the trimmed V and J ends, which lost 5 bases and 4 bases, there was a span of 11 bases. The CDR3 sequence is 13 residues long. CDR1 is SEHNR and CDR2 is FQNEAQ in the germline V gene (reference sequence). The CDR3 nucleotides are TGTGCCAGCAGCCTTTCGGGGGGCACTGAAGCTTTCTTT. Protein: CASSLSGGTEAFF.

The chain couples TRBV7-9 to TRBJ1-1; 7 bases are a match to TRBD1. After removal of 3 bases from V and 3 bases from J, the junction contained 4 bases not matched to a gene. The CDR3 loop spans 14 amino acids. Germline V gene data show CDR1 as SEHNR and CDR2 as FQNEAQ (reference sequence). CDR3 sequence (DNA): TGTGCCAGCAGCTTCGGACAGGACGACACTGAAGCTTTCTTT. Encoded protein: CASSFGQDDTEAFF.

V usage is TRBV5-1 and J usage is TRBJ2-7, with TRBD2 identical over 8 bases. Germline V CDR1 and CDR2: SGHRS, YFSETQ. V lost 6 bases to trimming and J lost 0 bases; unmatched junction nucleotides: 11. The CDR3 has 16 residues. The CDR3 loop reads CASNDAAAGVSYEQYF. As DNA, the CDR3 is TGCGCCAGCAACGATGCGGCAGCGGGAGTCTCCTACGAGCAGTACTTC.

The table lists this clone with a count of one. This chain links TRBV19 with TRBJ1-2; D is perhaps TRBD1 (5 bases). The V end lost 6 bases, the J end lost 4 bases, and 12 bases lay between the germline ends. CDR1 and CDR2 (germline): LNHDA, SQIVND (reference sequence). This CDR3 has 13 residues. CDR3 amino acids: CASSLGLSYGYTF. CDR3 coding DNA: TGTGCCAGTAGCCTGGGGCTGTCCTATGGCTACACCTTC.

The rearrangement uses TRBV5-1 and TRBJ1-6; a possible D gene is TRBD1 (6 bases). Trimming removed 4 bases at V and 12 bases at J, with 11 bases between. The germline V gene encodes CDR1 SGHRS and CDR2 YFSETQ. CDR3 length equals 12 residues. The CDR3 DNA reads as TGCGCCAGCAGCCCGGAACAGGGACCCCTCCACTTT. Translated, it gives CASSPEQGPLHF. Using reference TRBV5-1 and TRBJ1-6 for the parts outside the CDR3, the full variable domain is KAGVTQTPRYLIKTRGQQVTLSCSPISGHRSVSWYQQTPGQGLQFLFEYFSETQRNKGNFPGRFSGRQFSNSRSEMNVSTLELGDSALYLCASSPEQGPLHFGNGTRLTVT.